The present entry profiles one TCR beta chain with its context. The antigen is undetermined. These data originate in a study of cytomegalovirus exposure and HLA in healthy donors. General observations from the study: Researchers counted 180 or so TCR beta chains as cytomegalovirus-associated. The tendency of first-cohort TCR clusters to co-occur in the 90 to 150 validation repertoires was the finding of a later analysis. Whilst most TCR sequences proved rare, a subset of public TCRs occurred across many donors.

Using immunoSEQ multiplex PCR, the repertoire was profiled, and TCRdb retains in-frame clones only, with some absent. The sample shows about 54,000 clones, approximately 89% of them seen only once. V gave up 5 bases and J gave up 10 bases, with 9 bases separating them. Germline-derived CDR1 and CDR2 are MNHEY and SVGAGI. The length of the CDR3 is 11 residues. Donors came from a validation cohort of some 110 subjects, distinct from the first 666-subject cohort. The sequenced sample consisted of PBMCs. This receptor was identified in a woman in her late teens or twenties in good health and CMV-seropositive. This chain joins TRBV6-5 and TRBJ2-1; no clear D. CDR3 in DNA: TGTGCCAGCAGTAAGACAATGGAGCAGTTCTTC. Protein: CASSKTMEQFF.